This entry lists 30 T cell receptor beta chains sequenced from one sample in a study of cytomegalovirus exposure and HLA in healthy donors. PCR used 60 Vbeta primers and 13 Jbeta primers. Data came from immunoSEQ multiplex PCR; TCRdb stores just in-frame clones and leaves some out. Seen here are some 220,000 clones, 78% observed once, and the top ten hold more than 0.45%. The sample consisted of PBMCs. All receptors derive from a boy younger than 18 in good health and CMV-seronegative.

The chain joins TRBV4-2 to TRBJ2-7; D is possibly TRBD1 (5 bases). V gave up 1 base and J gave up 6 bases, with 10 bases separating them. The CDR3 extends over 13 amino acids. Germline V gene data show CDR1 as LGHNA and CDR2 as YNFKEQ. CDR3 residues: CASSQVFQGEQYF. In DNA, the CDR3 is TGTGCCAGCAGCCAAGTATTCCAGGGCGAGCAGTACTTC.

The chain is built from TRBV4-1 and TRBJ1-5; D gene uncertain. The germline V gene encodes CDR1 MGHRA and CDR2 YSYEKL. V lost 1 base, J lost 4 bases, and 8 bases lay in between. The CDR3 loop spans 14 amino acids. CDR3: CASSQAFINQPQHF. The CDR3 DNA is TGCGCCAGCAGCCAAGCTTTTATAAATCAGCCCCAGCATTTT.

CDR3 sequence reads: CATGDRGYGYTF. For the CDR3, the DNA is TGTGCCACCGGGGACAGGGGCTATGGCTACACCTTC. The chain employs TRBV28 and TRBJ1-2; 10 bases align to TRBD1. The trim removed 10 bases at V and 4 bases at J, leaving 3 bases unmatched. Germline V lookup: CDR1 MDHEN, CDR2 SYDVKM. The CDR3 covers 12 residues.

The rearrangement links TRBV5-4 to TRBJ2-1; TRBD2 matches at 13 bases. This CDR3 has 16 amino acids. V lost 3 bases, J lost 3 bases, and 3 bases stayed unmatched. The germline CDR1 and CDR2 sequences are SGHNT and YYREEE (reference sequence). The CDR3 here is CASSSGLAGIYNEQFF. The CDR3 DNA is TGTGCCAGCAGCTCGGGACTAGCGGGGATCTACAATGAGCAGTTCTTC.

This sequence joins TRBV7-9 and TRBJ1-1; D call uncertain. With 5 bases removed from V and 8 bases from J, the gap between germline ends came to 15 bases. Germline CDR1 and CDR2: SEHNR and FQNEAQ (reference sequence). This CDR3 is built from 13 residues. CDR3 region: CASSLEEAVEAFF. The CDR3 region has the DNA TGTGCCAGCAGCCTAGAAGAGGCAGTCGAAGCTTTCTTT.

This clone has only a few counts. The chain joins TRBV5-8 to TRBJ1-5, with unresolved D. The CDR3 extends over 14 amino acids. Trimming removed 0 bases from V and 2 bases from J, with 6 bases in between. Germline CDR1 is SGHTS and CDR2 is YDEGEE. The CDR3 loop reads CASSLASGNQPQHF. The CDR3 nucleotides read TGTGCCAGCAGCTTGGCGTCAGGCAATCAGCCCCAGCATTTT.

This clone was seen only a few times. The chain has TRBV29-1 and TRBJ2-1, with 11 bases matching TRBD1. Germline V gene data show CDR1 as SQVTM and CDR2 as ANQGSEA. With 7 bases clipped from V and 3 bases from J, the junction kept 5 bases outside the gene matches. This CDR3 contains 14 residues. The CDR3 here is CSASGTGGYNEQFF. The CDR3 DNA sequence: TGCAGCGCTTCCGGGACAGGGGGCTACAATGAGCAGTTCTTC.

The rearrangement uses TRBV6-6 and TRBJ1-2; 9 nucleotides agree with TRBD1. V trimming: 5 bases; J trimming: 8 bases; junction bases outside the gene matches: 6. The germline V gene encodes CDR1 MNHNY and CDR2 SVGAGI (reference sequence). The CDR3 is 13 residues long. The chain's CDR3 is CASSPQGAGGYTF. The CDR3 DNA follows: TGTGCCAGCAGTCCACAGGGGGCGGGAGGCTACACCTTC.

The genes are TRBV7-8 and TRBJ1-5, with 10 nucleotides matching TRBD1. Looked up from germline, CDR1 is SGHVS and CDR2 is FQNEAQ. The CDR3 has 14 amino acids. V was clipped by 5 bases and J by 7 bases; unmatched bases: 5. DNA for the CDR3: TGTGCCAGCAGCGTCCGACAGGGGGCCCAGCCCCAGCATTTT. Translated, it gives CASSVRQGAQPQHF.

V is TRBV23-1 and J is TRBJ2-3; D call uncertain. TRBV23-1 is sorted into the ORF group, with uncertain function. CDR3 length: 14 amino acids. Trimming removed 4 bases from V and 2 bases from J, with 10 bases in between. In DNA form, the CDR3 reads TGCGCCAGCAGTCTTATCCAGAACACAGATACGCAGTATTTT. This sequence encodes CASSLIQNTDTQYF.

The V gene is TRBV4-1, the J gene TRBJ2-2; D possibly corresponds to TRBD1 (6 bases). Germline CDR1 and CDR2: MGHRA and YSYEKL. V lost 3 bases to trimming and J lost 4 bases, with 15 bases between them. The CDR3 contains 16 residues. The DNA for the CDR3 is TGCGCCAGCAGCCAGAGAACCGGGACAACCACCGGGGAGCTGTTTTTT. It encodes CASSQRTGTTTGELFF.

V is TRBV11-3 and J is TRBJ2-1, with 9 bases identical to TRBD1. V was pared by 3 bases and J by 2 bases, with 2 bases of the junction left unmatched. Germline CDR1 reads SGHNT; CDR2 reads YENEEA. The CDR3 has 15 residues. CDR3 protein: CASSFGTGTYNEQFF. Here the CDR3 DNA reads TGTGCCAGCAGCTTCGGGACAGGGACCTACAATGAGCAGTTCTTC.

This clone was counted a single time. V usage is TRBV5-1 and J usage is TRBJ2-3; D is perhaps TRBD2 (6 bases). The V end lost 5 bases, the J end lost 0 bases, and 13 bases lay between the germline ends. Germline V CDR1 and CDR2: SGHRS, YFSETQ. This CDR3 comprises 15 residues. The CDR3 sequence is CASRLSGSSTDTQYF. The CDR3 region has the DNA TGCGCCAGCAGGTTGAGCGGGTCTAGCACAGATACGCAGTATTTT. Full variable domain (outside the CDR3, taken from reference TRBV5-1 and TRBJ2-3): KAGVTQTPRYLIKTRGQQVTLSCSPISGHRSVSWYQQTPGQGLQFLFEYFSETQRNKGNFPGRFSGRQFSNSRSEMNVSTLELGDSALYLCASRLSGSSTDTQYFGPGTRLTVL.

The chain employs TRBV5-4 and TRBJ2-5; 9 nucleotides match TRBD2. The CDR3 is 15 amino acids. Germline V gene lookup returns CDR1 SGHNT and CDR2 YYREEE (reference sequence). Trimming removed 0 bases from V and 5 bases from J; junction bases left unmatched: 5. CDR3 region: CASSLDSGSLETQYF. The CDR3 DNA reads TGTGCCAGCAGCTTGGATAGCGGGAGTCTGGAGACCCAGTACTTC.

This chain uses TRBV5-1 with TRBJ2-7; a weak D match, TRBD1 (5 bases). The CDR3 has 13 amino acids. Trimming shortened V by 2 bases and J by 4 bases, and 10 bases separated the two germline ends. Germline loops: CDR1 SGHRS, CDR2 YFSETQ. The CDR3 protein is CASSFLTAYEQYF. The CDR3 DNA follows: TGCGCCAGCAGCTTCTTGACAGCTTACGAGCAGTACTTC. The full variable domain, rest sourced from reference TRBV5-1 and TRBJ2-7, is KAGVTQTPRYLIKTRGQQVTLSCSPISGHRSVSWYQQTPGQGLQFLFEYFSETQRNKGNFPGRFSGRQFSNSRSEMNVSTLELGDSALYLCASSFLTAYEQYFGPGTRLTVT.

The V call is TRBV4-2, the J call TRBJ2-7; 8 positions match TRBD1. The CDR3 has 15 amino acids. CDR1 LGHNA and CDR2 YNFKEQ come from the germline V gene. With 4 bases clipped from V and 1 base from J, the junction kept 6 bases outside the gene matches. The CDR3 DNA is TGTGCCAGCAGCCGACAAAGACAGGGGTCCTACGAGCAGTACTTC. Protein: CASSRQRQGSYEQYF.

The chain has TRBV5-4 and TRBJ2-7, with no clear D. The CDR3 sequence is 14 residues long. Germline lookup yields CDR1 SGHNT and CDR2 YYREEE (reference sequence). The V and J ends lost 4 bases and 0 bases respectively, with 11 bases between them. CDR3 protein: CASSGDLSSYEQYF. In nucleotides, the CDR3 is TGTGCCAGCAGCGGAGACTTAAGCTCCTACGAGCAGTACTTC. The full variable domain, in which reference TRBV5-4 and TRBJ2-7 provide the parts outside the CDR3, is ETGVTQSPTHLIKTRGQQVTLRCSSQSGHNTVSWYQQALGQGPQFIFQYYREEENGRGNFPPRFSGLQFPNYSSELNVNALELDDSALYLCASSGDLSSYEQYFGPGTRLTVT.

This chain joins TRBV19 and TRBJ1-1; D uncertain. This CDR3 has 12 amino acids. The V and J ends lost 8 bases and 2 bases respectively, with 9 bases between them. The germline CDR1 and CDR2 sequences are LNHDA and SQIVND (reference sequence). The CDR3 DNA follows: TGTGCCAGTCTGAAGCCCAACACTGAAGCTTTCTTT. This sequence encodes CASLKPNTEAFF.

As concerns this clone: This CDR3 is also generated by other DNA sequences in the sample. The chain combines TRBV11-2 with TRBJ2-2; D perhaps matches TRBD2 (6 bases). This CDR3 has 17 residues. Trimming removed 1 base at V and 0 bases at J, with 12 bases between. Germline V CDR1 and CDR2: SGHAT, FQNNGV. This CDR3 reads CASSLGTGGTNTGELFF. The CDR3 DNA reads TGTGCCAGCAGCTTAGGAACCGGGGGAACGAACACCGGGGAGCTGTTTTTT.

The chain joins TRBV27 to TRBJ1-3; D is unresolved. Trimming pared 6 bases from V and 1 base from J, leaving 10 bases between. The CDR3 runs to 14 residues. The germline V gene has CDR1 MNHEY and CDR2 SMNVEV (reference sequence). The DNA for the CDR3 is TGTGCCAGCAGATCACGAGAGTCTGGAAACACCATATATTTT. This codes for CASRSRESGNTIYF.

V is TRBV7-9 and J is TRBJ1-4; no firm D call. The CDR3 is made up of 16 amino acids. Trimming removed 4 bases from V and 0 bases from J, with 12 bases in between. In germline, CDR1 is SEHNR, CDR2 FQNEAQ (reference sequence). The CDR3 region is CASSYLVVATNEKLFF. CDR3 DNA: TGTGCCAGCAGCTACCTTGTAGTTGCAACTAATGAAAAACTGTTTTTT.

This clone has just a few counts. V and J are TRBV6-5 and TRBJ1-5; D is perhaps TRBD1 (5 bases). V lost 5 bases and J lost 4, with 12 bases in between. Germline lookup yields CDR1 MNHEY and CDR2 SVGAGI. There are 14 residues in the CDR3. CDR3 amino acids: CASSTPGQNQPQHF. The CDR3 DNA follows: TGTGCCAGCAGTACCCCTGGACAAAATCAGCCCCAGCATTTT.

The chain combines TRBV7-8 with TRBJ1-1; no clear D gene. Germline lookup yields CDR1 SGHVS and CDR2 FQNEAQ. The V and J ends lost 1 base and 0 bases respectively, with 12 bases between them. The CDR3 has 16 amino acids. CDR3 coding DNA: TGTGCCAGCAGCTTAGTCTCGTACGGGATGAACACTGAAGCTTTCTTT. Its protein is CASSLVSYGMNTEAFF. The entire variable domain, with the rest obtained from reference TRBV7-8 and TRBJ1-1, is as follows: GAGVSQSPRYKVAKRGQDVALRCDPISGHVSLFWYQQALGQGPEFLTYFQNEAQLDKSGLPSDRFFAERPEGSVSTLKIQRTQQEDSAVYLCASSLVSYGMNTEAFFGQGTRLTVV.

This clone occurred a few times. The rearrangement uses TRBV11-3 and TRBJ2-7; 7 nucleotides agree with TRBD1. This CDR3 is 14 amino acids long. CDR1 and CDR2 from the germline V gene are SGHNT and YENEEA. After removal of 5 bases from V and 2 bases from J, the junction contained 6 bases not matched to a gene. The CDR3 loop is CASSRDSRAYEQYF. The CDR3 DNA sequence: TGTGCCAGCAGCCGGGACAGCCGTGCCTACGAGCAGTACTTC.

V gene TRBV10-1 combines with J gene TRBJ2-3; TRBD2 agrees at 16 bases. This CDR3 is built from 19 residues. Trimming took 6 bases from V and 3 from J; bases not matched to a gene: 12. The germline V gene has CDR1 WNHNN and CDR2 SYGVQD (reference sequence). CDR3 in amino acids: CASSGTSGGARATTDTQYF. In nucleotides, the CDR3 is TGCGCCAGCAGCGGGACTAGCGGGGGGGCCCGTGCTACTACAGATACGCAGTATTTT.

This rearrangement joins TRBV5-1 to TRBJ2-1; 10 positions agree with TRBD2. The trim removed 6 bases at V and 9 bases at J, leaving 9 bases unmatched. In germline, CDR1 is SGHRS, CDR2 YFSETQ. The CDR3 runs 14 residues. CDR3 loop: CASKIAGGWSEQFF. In nucleotides, the CDR3 is TGCGCCAGCAAAATAGCGGGGGGATGGAGTGAGCAGTTCTTC.

The sample holds a few counts of this clone. V gene TRBV11-2 combines with J gene TRBJ1-4; tentative D call: TRBD1 (6 bases). Per the germline V gene, CDR1 is SGHAT and CDR2 is FQNNGV. The CDR3 spans 14 residues. V shed 5 bases and J shed 8 bases, with 15 bases lying between them. The CDR3 DNA reads as TGTGCCAGCAGCCACAGGGACGGTGGGGAAAAACTGTTTTTT. This encodes CASSHRDGGEKLFF.

This clone was found once. The chain combines TRBV30 with TRBJ2-3; weak D call: TRBD2 (6 bases). Germline V gene sequence: CDR1 GTSNPN, CDR2 SVGIG (reference sequence). V was pared by 4 bases and J by 0 bases, with 17 bases between. The CDR3 spans 16 residues. The CDR3, as DNA: TGTGCCTGGACCCTCCGGGACTCCTTTAGCACAGATACGCAGTATTTT. Translated: CAWTLRDSFSTDTQYF.

This rearrangement joins TRBV29-1 to TRBJ2-1; 7 bases align to TRBD2. The CDR3 extends over 15 amino acids. Germline assignment: CDR1 SQVTM and CDR2 ANQGSEA. V gave up 4 bases and J gave up 0 bases; unmatched junction bases: 6. CDR3 DNA: TGCAGCGTTGGCTTGGGGGGGAGCTCCTACAATGAGCAGTTCTTC. Translation gives CSVGLGGSSYNEQFF.

The chain joins TRBV18 to TRBJ2-1; TRBD2 matches at 7 bases. The V gene's germline CDR1 is KGHSH and CDR2 LQKENI. V dropped 4 bases and J dropped 0; count of bases not matched to a gene: 3. The CDR3 is 15 residues long. CDR3 region: CASSRGGYSYNEQFF. CDR3 sequence (DNA): TGTGCCAGCTCACGGGGGGGGTACTCCTACAATGAGCAGTTCTTC.